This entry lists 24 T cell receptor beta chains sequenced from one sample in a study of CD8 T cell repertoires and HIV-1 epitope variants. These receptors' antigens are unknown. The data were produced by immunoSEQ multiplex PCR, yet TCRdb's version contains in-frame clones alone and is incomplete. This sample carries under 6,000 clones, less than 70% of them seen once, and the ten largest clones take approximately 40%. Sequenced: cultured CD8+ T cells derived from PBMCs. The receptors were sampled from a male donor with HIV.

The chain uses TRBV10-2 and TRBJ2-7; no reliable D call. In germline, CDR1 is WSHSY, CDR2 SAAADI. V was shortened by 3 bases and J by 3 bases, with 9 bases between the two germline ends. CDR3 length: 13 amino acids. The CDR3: CASSDEVLYEQYF. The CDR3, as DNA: TGCGCCAGCAGTGATGAGGTCCTCTACGAGCAGTACTTC.

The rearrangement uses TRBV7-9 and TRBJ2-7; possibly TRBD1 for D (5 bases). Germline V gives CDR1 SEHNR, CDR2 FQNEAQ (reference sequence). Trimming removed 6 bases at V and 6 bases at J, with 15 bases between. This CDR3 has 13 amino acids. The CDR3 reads CASSKEGDSEQYF. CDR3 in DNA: TGTGCCAGCAGTAAAGAAGGGGATAGCGAGCAGTACTTC.

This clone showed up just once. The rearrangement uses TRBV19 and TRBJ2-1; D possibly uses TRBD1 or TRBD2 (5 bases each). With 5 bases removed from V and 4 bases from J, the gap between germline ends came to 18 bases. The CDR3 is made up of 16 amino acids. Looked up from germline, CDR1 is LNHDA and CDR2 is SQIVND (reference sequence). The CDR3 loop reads CASSAAWGGRYNEQFF. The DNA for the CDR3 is TGTGCCAGTAGTGCAGCCTGGGGCGGGCGTTACAATGAGCAGTTCTTC.

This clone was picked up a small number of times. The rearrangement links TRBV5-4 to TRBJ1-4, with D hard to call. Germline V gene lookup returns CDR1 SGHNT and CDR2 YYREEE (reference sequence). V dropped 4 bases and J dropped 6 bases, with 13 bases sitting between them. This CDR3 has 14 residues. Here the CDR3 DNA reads TGTGCCAGCAGCCTTCCGGGCCGCGATGAAAAACTGTTTTTT. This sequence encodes CASSLPGRDEKLFF.

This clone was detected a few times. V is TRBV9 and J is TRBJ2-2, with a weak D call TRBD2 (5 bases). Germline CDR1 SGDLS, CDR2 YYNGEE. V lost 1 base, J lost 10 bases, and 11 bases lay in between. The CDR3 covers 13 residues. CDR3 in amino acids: CASSVNWGEELFF. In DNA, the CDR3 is TGTGCCAGCAGCGTAAACTGGGGAGAGGAGCTGTTTTTT.

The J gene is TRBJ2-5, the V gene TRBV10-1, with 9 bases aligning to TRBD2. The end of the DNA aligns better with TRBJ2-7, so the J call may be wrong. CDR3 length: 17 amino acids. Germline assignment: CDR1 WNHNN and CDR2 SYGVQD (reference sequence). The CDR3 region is CASSESHLGLASYEQYF. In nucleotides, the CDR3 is TGCGCCAGCAGTGAGTCGCATCTGGGACTAGCCTCCTACGAGCAGTACTTC.

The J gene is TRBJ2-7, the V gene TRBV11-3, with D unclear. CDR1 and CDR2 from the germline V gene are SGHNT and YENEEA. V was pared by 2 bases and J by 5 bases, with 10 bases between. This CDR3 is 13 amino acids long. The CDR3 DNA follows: TGTGCCAGCAGCTTAACACGGTGGGACGAGCAGTACTTC. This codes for CASSLTRWDEQYF.

The CDR3 DNA is TGTGCCAGCAGCTTCGCCGCCGAGACAGGGGCGGGGGAGCAGTACTTC. This sequence encodes CASSFAAETGAGEQYF. The chain uses TRBV7-9 and TRBJ2-7, with TRBD1 matching over 8 bases. Germline V lookup: CDR1 SEHNR, CDR2 FQNEAQ (reference sequence). Trimming cost V 3 bases and J 7 bases; bases outside gene matches: 14. This CDR3 contains 16 residues. Full variable domain (remainder filled in from reference TRBV7-9 and TRBJ2-7): DTGVSQNPRHKITKRGQNVTFRCDPISEHNRLYWYRQTLGQGPEFLTYFQNEAQLEKSRLLSDRFSAERPKGSFSTLEIQRTEQGDSAMYLCASSFAAETGAGEQYFGPGTRLTVT.

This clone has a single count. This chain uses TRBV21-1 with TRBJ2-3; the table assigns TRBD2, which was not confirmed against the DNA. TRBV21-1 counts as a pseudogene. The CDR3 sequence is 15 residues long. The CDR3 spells CASGQGTSGTDTQYF. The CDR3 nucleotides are TGTGCCAGCGGTCAAGGGACTAGCGGAACAGATACGCAGTATTTT.

The CDR3 nucleotides are TGTGCCAGCAGTTCGGGTAGGAACACTGAAGCTTTCTTT. This encodes CASSSGRNTEAFF. The V gene is TRBV27, the J gene TRBJ1-1, with unresolved D. Trimming stripped 4 bases from V and 1 base from J, with 7 bases between. The CDR3 totals 13 residues. Germline assignment: CDR1 MNHEY and CDR2 SMNVEV (reference sequence).

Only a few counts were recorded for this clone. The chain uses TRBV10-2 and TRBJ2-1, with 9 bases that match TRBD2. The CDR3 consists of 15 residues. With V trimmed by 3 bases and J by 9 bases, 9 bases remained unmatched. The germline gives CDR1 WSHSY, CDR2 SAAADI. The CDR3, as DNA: TGCGCCAGCAGTGATTCGAGCGGGGGGCAAGGTGAGCAGTTCTTC. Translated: CASSDSSGGQGEQFF.

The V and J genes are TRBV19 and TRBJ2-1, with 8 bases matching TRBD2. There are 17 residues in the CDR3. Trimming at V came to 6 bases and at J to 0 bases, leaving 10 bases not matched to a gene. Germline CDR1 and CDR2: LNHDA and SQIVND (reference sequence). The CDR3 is CASRWRGDVSSYNEQFF. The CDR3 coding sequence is TGTGCCAGTAGGTGGCGGGGGGACGTGAGCTCCTACAATGAGCAGTTCTTC. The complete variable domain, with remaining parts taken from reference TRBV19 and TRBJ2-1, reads DGGITQSPKYLFRKEGQNVTLSCEQNLNHDAMYWYRQDPGQGLRLIYYSQIVNDFQKGDIAEGYSVSREKKESFPLTVTSAQKNPTAFYLCASRWRGDVSSYNEQFFGPGTRLTVL.

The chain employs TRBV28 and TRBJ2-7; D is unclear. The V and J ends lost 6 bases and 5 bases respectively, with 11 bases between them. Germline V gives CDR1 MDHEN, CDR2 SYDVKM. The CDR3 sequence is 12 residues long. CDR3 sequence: CASRSSLHEQYF. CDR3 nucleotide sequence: TGTGCCAGCAGGTCATCCCTACACGAGCAGTACTTC.

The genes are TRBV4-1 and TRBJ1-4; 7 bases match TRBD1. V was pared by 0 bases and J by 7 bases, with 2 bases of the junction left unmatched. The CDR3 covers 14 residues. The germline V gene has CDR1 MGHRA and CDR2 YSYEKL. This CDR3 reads CASSQDRGVEKLFF. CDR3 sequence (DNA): TGCGCCAGCAGCCAAGACAGGGGGGTTGAAAAACTGTTTTTT.

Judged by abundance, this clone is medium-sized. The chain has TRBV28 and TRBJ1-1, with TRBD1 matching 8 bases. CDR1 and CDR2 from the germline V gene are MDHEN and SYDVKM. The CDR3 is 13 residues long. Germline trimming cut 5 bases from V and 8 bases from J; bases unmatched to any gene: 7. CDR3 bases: TGTGCCAGCAGTCCCATTGGGACAGGAGAAGCTTTCTTT. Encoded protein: CASSPIGTGEAFF.

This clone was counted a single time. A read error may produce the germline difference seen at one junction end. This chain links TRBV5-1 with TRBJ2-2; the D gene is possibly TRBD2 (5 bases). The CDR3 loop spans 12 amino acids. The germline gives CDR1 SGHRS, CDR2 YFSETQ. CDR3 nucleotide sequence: TGCGCCAGCAGCTCCGTCTACCGGGGAGCTGTTTTT. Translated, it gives CASSSVYRGAVF.

CDR3 region: CAGGQAPNTGELFF. DNA for the CDR3: TGTGCCGGAGGACAGGCCCCGAACACCGGGGAGCTGTTTTTT. J is TRBJ2-2 and V is TRBV6-5; 7 bases map to TRBD1. The germline V gene has CDR1 MNHEY and CDR2 SVGAGI. The CDR3 contains 14 residues. V lost 11 bases, J lost 0 bases, and 6 bases stayed unmatched.

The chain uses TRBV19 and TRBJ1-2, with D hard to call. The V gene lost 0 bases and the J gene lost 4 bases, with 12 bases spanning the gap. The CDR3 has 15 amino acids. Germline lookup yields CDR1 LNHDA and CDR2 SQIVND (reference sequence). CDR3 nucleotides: TGTGCCAGTAGTATAGATCTCACCAAGACCTATGGCTACACCTTC. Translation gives CASSIDLTKTYGYTF.

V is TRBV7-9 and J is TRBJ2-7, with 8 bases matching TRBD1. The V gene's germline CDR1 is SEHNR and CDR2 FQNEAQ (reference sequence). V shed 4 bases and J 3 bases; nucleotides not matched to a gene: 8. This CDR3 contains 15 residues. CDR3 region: CASSSTRQGFYEQYF. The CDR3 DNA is TGTGCCAGCAGCTCAACCCGACAGGGGTTCTACGAGCAGTACTTC.

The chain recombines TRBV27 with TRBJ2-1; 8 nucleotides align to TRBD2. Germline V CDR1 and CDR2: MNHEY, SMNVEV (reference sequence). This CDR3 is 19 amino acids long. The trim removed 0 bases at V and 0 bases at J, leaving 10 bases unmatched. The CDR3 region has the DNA TGTGCCAGCAGTTTATCCGAGCGGGAGTTCTGGGGCTCCTACAATGAGCAGTTCTTC. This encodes CASSLSEREFWGSYNEQFF.

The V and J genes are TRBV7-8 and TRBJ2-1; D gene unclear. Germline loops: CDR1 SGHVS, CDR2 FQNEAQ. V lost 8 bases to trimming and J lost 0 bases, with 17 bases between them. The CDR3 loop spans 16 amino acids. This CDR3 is CASQSSPGSSYNEQFF. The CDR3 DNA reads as TGTGCCAGCCAGTCCTCCCCCGGCAGCTCCTACAATGAGCAGTTCTTC.

The CDR3 region has the DNA TGTGCCAGCAGGACCAAGCGGGGGGGCAGTGCAGATACGCAGTATTTT. Amino acids: CASRTKRGGSADTQYF. The chain links TRBV28 to TRBJ2-3; 10 bases line up with TRBD2. With V trimmed by 6 bases and J by 4 bases, 10 bases remained unmatched. The CDR3 sequence is 16 residues long. Germline V gene lookup returns CDR1 MDHEN and CDR2 SYDVKM.

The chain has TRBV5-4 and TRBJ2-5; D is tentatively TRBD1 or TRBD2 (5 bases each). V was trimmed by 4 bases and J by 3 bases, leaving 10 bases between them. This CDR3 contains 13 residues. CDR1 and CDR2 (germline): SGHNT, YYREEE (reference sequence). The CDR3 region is CASSLGTEETQYF. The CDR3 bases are TGTGCCAGCAGCCTAGGGACGGAAGAGACCCAGTACTTC.

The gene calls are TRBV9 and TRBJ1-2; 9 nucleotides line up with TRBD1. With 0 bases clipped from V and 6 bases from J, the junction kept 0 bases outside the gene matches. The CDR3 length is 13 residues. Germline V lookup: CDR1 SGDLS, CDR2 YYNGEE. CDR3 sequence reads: CASSVGTGDGYTF. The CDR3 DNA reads TGTGCCAGCAGCGTAGGGACAGGGGATGGCTACACCTTC.